This T cell receptor beta chain stems from a study of OX40 agonist ivuxolimab in advanced cancers. Study at large: An anti-OX40 (CD134) antibody with agonistic activity, ivuxolimab, was administered to patients. The dose-escalation cohort had hepatocellular carcinoma, melanoma, renal cell or head and neck cancer.

The table came from immunoSEQ multiplex PCR; TCRdb's copy has only in-frame clones and leaves some out. The sample includes around 80,000 clones, about 87% seen only once; the top ten take 2% to 3%. The CDR3 spans 14 residues. The rearrangement joins TRBV21-1 to TRBJ1-6. TRBV21-1 is given as a pseudogene. The TCR sequence derives from an adult with an advanced solid tumor such as melanoma, head and neck, liver or kidney cancer. This specimen consisted of CD4+ or CD8+ T cells sorted from blood, obtained in a trial of the OX40 agonist ivuxolimab. CDR3 in amino acids: CASSKETEDSPLHF. DNA for the CDR3: TGTGCCAGCAGCAAAGAAACCGAGGATTCACCCCTCCACTTT.